This TCR beta chain is from a study of T cell changes during pregnancy in multiple sclerosis. Libraries were prepared by immunoSEQ multiplex PCR; TCRdb keeps only in-frame clonotypes and omits some of them. This table holds about 73,000 clones, approximately 92% found once. With respect to this clone: The junction does not match germline at one end; this may be a read error.

Germline assignment: CDR1 DFQATT and CDR2 SNEGSKA (reference sequence). The CDR3 covers 10 residues. The chain uses TRBV20-1 and TRBJ1-2, with D unclear. The sequenced sample was peripheral blood, obtained in the third trimester of pregnancy. This TCR was recovered from a female donor in good health, enrolled as a control in a pregnancy study. The chain's CDR3 is CSAPDYGYTF. In nucleotides, the CDR3 is TGCAGTGCCCCGGACTACGGCTACACCTTC.